This record concerns one TCR beta chain sequence. Per the original data handling: Using reference gene primer amplification, nucleated cell counts were estimated. Profiling relied on immunoSEQ multiplex PCR, and the TCRdb table lists in-frame clones only, not all of them. That table is the source of V, J and clone size, and D and trimming were worked out from the DNA. In the table there are 360,000 or so clones, 90% of which are singletons. This sample is part of a study of blood T cell repertoires in COVID-19. Study information: Whether acute or convalescent, the COVID-19 samples came from the United States, Italy and Spain. PBMCs, B-cell-depleted T cells, or T cells were the source of the cDNA or gDNA that made up the material.

Sequencing was performed on peripheral blood. This TCR was recovered from a man aged 18-30 years with active or convalescent COVID-19.

CDR3 nucleotides: TGTGCCAGCAGCCCCCGACAGCTCGCCGGGGAGCTGTTTTTT. Protein sequence: CASSPRQLAGELFF. The chain links TRBV7-3 to TRBJ2-2; the D gene is possibly TRBD1 (5 bases). There are 14 residues in the CDR3. V lost 5 bases to trimming and J lost 6 bases, with 13 bases between them. Germline CDR1 SGHTA, CDR2 FQGTGA.